What follows are 6 T cell receptor beta chains derived from one specimen sequenced in a study of technical replicates of blood from a handful of donors. Sequenced by immunoSEQ multiplex PCR; TCRdb stores in-frame clones only, minus some. The sample yields about 88,000 clones, just under 95% seen once. The sequenced material came from T cells isolated from PBMCs. Every receptor here comes from a human donor in good health.

CDR3 coding DNA: TGTGCCAGCAGTTACTCGAACAGGGTGGAAAAACTGTTTTTT. Its translation is CASSYSNRVEKLFF. The chain combines TRBV6-5 with TRBJ1-4; tentatively, D is TRBD1 (6 bases). V was clipped by 0 bases and J by 8 bases, with 10 bases between them. The CDR3 spans 14 residues. Germline CDR1 is MNHEY and CDR2 is SVGAGI.

This clone was seen once. V is TRBV2 and J is TRBJ1-2; TRBD1 matches 8 bases. The V gene end was trimmed by 6 bases and the J gene end by 6 bases; junction bases not matched to a gene: 12. The germline V gene has CDR1 SNHLY and CDR2 FYNNEI. The CDR3 spans 15 residues. In nucleotides, the CDR3 is TGTGCCAGCAGACTACAGGGGGACTTCTTCAATGGCTACACCTTC. Protein: CASRLQGDFFNGYTF.

V usage is TRBV27 and J usage is TRBJ1-4; TRBD1 is a possible D gene (6 bases). Trimming took 6 bases from V and 4 from J, leaving 12 bases between them. CDR1 and CDR2 (germline): MNHEY, SMNVEV (reference sequence). The CDR3 covers 14 residues. The DNA of the CDR3 is TGTGCCAGCAGGACACAGGGCAATAATGAAAAACTGTTTTTT. Residues: CASRTQGNNEKLFF. Full variable domain (missing parts from reference TRBV27 and TRBJ1-4): EAQVTQNPRYLITVTGKKLTVTCSQNMNHEYMSWYRQDPGLGLRQIYYSMNVEVTDKGDVPEGYKVSRKEKRNFPLILESPSPNQTSLYFCASRTQGNNEKLFFGSGTQLSVL.

V gene TRBV4-1 combines with J gene TRBJ2-7; 10 bases are a match to TRBD2. This CDR3 contains 16 residues. J was trimmed by 6 bases and V by 3 bases; bases with no gene match: 11. Germline lookup yields CDR1 MGHRA and CDR2 YSYEKL. The CDR3 is CASSQTDLAGDGEQYF. In DNA form, the CDR3 reads TGCGCCAGCAGCCAGACGGACCTAGCGGGAGACGGCGAGCAGTACTTC.

This chain links TRBV29-1 with TRBJ2-3; 8 nucleotides align to TRBD1. Germline values: CDR1 SQVTM, CDR2 ANQGSEA. J lost 6 bases, V lost 6 bases, and 11 bases had no gene match. This CDR3 is built from 14 residues. The CDR3 loop reads CSVVGTGPMDTQYF. Written as DNA, the CDR3 is TGCAGCGTAGTAGGGACAGGTCCCATGGATACGCAGTATTTT.

The chain uses TRBV7-6 and TRBJ2-7; unclear D gene. The CDR3 is 13 amino acids. V lost 4 bases and J 2 bases, leaving 9 bases between the germline ends. Germline lookup yields CDR1 SGHVS and CDR2 FNYEAQ. CDR3 DNA: TGTGCCAGCAGCTGGTCTAACGCCTACGAGCAGTACTTC. This codes for CASSWSNAYEQYF.